These 12 T cell receptor beta chains came from one sample sequenced in a study of shared clonotypes between healthy human individuals. TCRdb's copy holds only in-frame clones and misses some; the assay was immunoSEQ multiplex PCR. This sample has about 2.3 million clones, with under 95% found just once. Sequencing was done on a sample of naive CD4+ T cells from PBMCs. Stated subset: CD45RA+ positively selected. Source of these receptors: a man aged 18 to 29 in good health. Some clones in this sample may be carry-over from other donors' samples.

The chain employs TRBV5-4 and TRBJ2-2, with D possibly TRBD1 on 5 matching bases. The CDR3 runs to 14 residues. Deletions cut 0 bases from V and 8 bases from J, with 11 bases between. Per germline, CDR1 SGHNT and CDR2 YYREEE (reference sequence). CDR3 DNA: TGTGCCAGCAGCTTGGAGCAGGGAAGGGGGGAGCTGTTTTTT. Its protein is CASSLEQGRGELFF.

The chain recombines TRBV28 with TRBJ2-7; D not certain. Germline V gives CDR1 MDHEN, CDR2 SYDVKM. The CDR3 runs to 16 residues. The germline V and J ends were trimmed by 1 base and 3 bases, with 16 bases remaining between them. CDR3 in DNA: TGTGCCAGCAGTTTATTAGTAGGCCCTATAAACTACGAGCAGTACTTC. Its translation: CASSLLVGPINYEQYF.

Note on this clone: The sample holds other DNA sequences that translate to the same CDR3. The rearrangement joins TRBV7-2 to TRBJ1-2, with D tentatively TRBD1 (6 bases). Germline CDR1 and CDR2: SGHTA and FQGNSA. CDR3 length equals 13 residues. Trimming removed 1 base at V and 3 bases at J, with 6 bases between. The CDR3 reads CASSLGQDYGYTF. The CDR3 nucleotides are TGTGCCAGCAGCTTAGGACAGGACTATGGCTACACCTTC.

This clone has only a few counts. This sequence joins TRBV28 and TRBJ1-2, with D tentatively TRBD1 (5 bases). This CDR3 contains 13 residues. V was shortened by 8 bases and J by 4 bases, with 14 bases between the two germline ends. Germline V lookup: CDR1 MDHEN, CDR2 SYDVKM. CDR3 sequence (DNA): TGTGCCAGCTCGCGAAGTGGGGGCTATGGCTACACCTTC. Translating gives CASSRSGGYGYTF.

The rearrangement links TRBV7-8 to TRBJ1-5, with D hard to call. The CDR3 sequence is 13 residues long. V was clipped by 4 bases and J by 6 bases, with 10 bases between them. Germline V CDR1 and CDR2: SGHVS, FQNEAQ. CDR3 sequence (DNA): TGTGCCAGCAGCTCCATACTATCTCAGCCCCAGCATTTT. Encoded protein: CASSSILSQPQHF.

J is TRBJ1-1 and V is TRBV5-1, with TRBD1 as a possible D gene (5 bases). CDR3 length: 13 amino acids. The germline V and J ends were trimmed by 0 bases and 10 bases, with 13 bases remaining between them. Germline-derived CDR1 and CDR2 are SGHRS and YFSETQ. CDR3 in DNA: TGCGCCAGCAGCTTGGAGGGACCCCGGGGAGCTTTCTTT. This gives the protein CASSLEGPRGAFF.

The rearrangement joins TRBV11-1 to TRBJ2-5; the D gene could be TRBD1 or TRBD2 (5 bases each). V was trimmed by 3 bases and J by 2 bases, leaving 10 bases between them. The CDR3 runs to 14 residues. Germline CDR1 and CDR2: SGHAT and FQDESV (reference sequence). DNA for the CDR3: TGTGCCAGCAGCTTTAGCAGGGAGCAAGAGACCCAGTACTTC. It codes for CASSFSREQETQYF.

In its sample, this clone was seen a few times. V and J are TRBV14 and TRBJ1-1; D may be TRBD1 (5 bases). This CDR3 region has 12 residues. Trimming left V 6 bases short and J 1 base short, with 6 bases between. Germline V gene data show CDR1 as SGHDN and CDR2 as FVKESK. CDR3 amino acids: CASRDRNTEAFF. Here the CDR3 DNA reads TGTGCCAGCAGAGACAGGAACACTGAAGCTTTCTTT.

The chain combines TRBV19 with TRBJ2-1; 13 bases line up with TRBD2. The CDR3 extends over 15 amino acids. V shed 6 bases and J 4 bases; nucleotides not matched to a gene: 3. The germline gives CDR1 LNHDA, CDR2 SQIVND (reference sequence). The CDR3 coding sequence is TGTGCCAGTAGGCGGACTAGCGGGAGATACAATGAGCAGTTCTTC. Amino acid sequence: CASRRTSGRYNEQFF.

This clone was recorded a few times. The rearrangement joins TRBV5-1 to TRBJ1-2; the match to TRBD1 covers 7 bases. V shed 0 bases and J 8 bases; nucleotides not matched to a gene: 4. CDR1 SGHRS and CDR2 YFSETQ come from the germline V gene. The CDR3 contains 13 residues. CDR3 in DNA: TGCGCCAGCAGCTTGGTTCGGGACAGCGGCTACACCTTC. Protein product: CASSLVRDSGYTF. Full variable domain (remainder filled in from reference TRBV5-1 and TRBJ1-2): KAGVTQTPRYLIKTRGQQVTLSCSPISGHRSVSWYQQTPGQGLQFLFEYFSETQRNKGNFPGRFSGRQFSNSRSEMNVSTLELGDSALYLCASSLVRDSGYTFGSGTRLTVV.

This clone has only a few counts. The chain joins TRBV2 to TRBJ1-2; perhaps TRBD1 as D (5 bases). CDR1 is SNHLY, CDR2 FYNNEI, per germline. CDR3 length: 13 residues. The V and J ends lost 3 bases and 6 bases respectively, with 11 bases between them. The CDR3 DNA reads TGTGCCAGCAGTGATTCAGGGAGGGATGGCTACACCTTC. Translated: CASSDSGRDGYTF.

This sequence joins TRBV19 and TRBJ1-2; D remains ambiguous. The CDR3 runs 12 residues. The germline V gene has CDR1 LNHDA and CDR2 SQIVND (reference sequence). V was pared by 6 bases and J by 3 bases, with 8 bases between. DNA of the CDR3: TGTGCCAGTAGACAGAGGGACTATGGCTACACCTTC. As protein: CASRQRDYGYTF. The full variable domain, completed using reference TRBV19 and TRBJ1-2, is DGGITQSPKYLFRKEGQNVTLSCEQNLNHDAMYWYRQDPGQGLRLIYYSQIVNDFQKGDIAEGYSVSREKKESFPLTVTSAQKNPTAFYLCASRQRDYGYTFGSGTRLTVV.